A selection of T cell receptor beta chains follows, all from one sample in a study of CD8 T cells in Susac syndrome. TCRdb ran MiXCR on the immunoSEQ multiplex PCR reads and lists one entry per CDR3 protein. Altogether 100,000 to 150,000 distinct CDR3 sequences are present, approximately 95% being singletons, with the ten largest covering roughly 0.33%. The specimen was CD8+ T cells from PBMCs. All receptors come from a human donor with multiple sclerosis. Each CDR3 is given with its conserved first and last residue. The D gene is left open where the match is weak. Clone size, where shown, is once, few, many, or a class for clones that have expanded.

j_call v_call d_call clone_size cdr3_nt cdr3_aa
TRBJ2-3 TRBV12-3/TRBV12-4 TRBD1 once TGTGCCAGCAGTGCCGGGACAGGGGATACGCAGTATTTT CASSAGTGDTQYF
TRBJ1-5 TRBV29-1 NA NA TGCAGCGTTGAGGGCCCCGAGGGTCAGCCCCAGCATTTT CSVEGPEGQPQHF
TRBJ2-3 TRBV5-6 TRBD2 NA TGTGCCAGCAGTAAGCGGGGGGCGCTGTTGGATACGCAGTATTTT CASSKRGALLDTQYF
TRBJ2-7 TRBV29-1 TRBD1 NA TGCAGCGTTGAAGAGGGACAGCGATCCTCCTACGAGCAGTACTTC CSVEEGQRSSYEQYF
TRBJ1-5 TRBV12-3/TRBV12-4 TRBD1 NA TGTGCCAGCAGCCTAAAAGTCGGGGACAGGGTTTTTAATCAGCCCCAGCATTTT CASSLKVGDRVFNQPQHF
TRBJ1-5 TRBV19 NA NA TGTGCCAGTAGTACAGTCGGGGGTAGCAATCAGCCCCAGCATTTT CASSTVGGSNQPQHF
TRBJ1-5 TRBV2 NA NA TGTGCCAGCAGTGAAAGAGGGATGGGACAGCCCCAGCATTTT CASSERGMGQPQHF
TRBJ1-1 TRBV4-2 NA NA TGTGCCAGCAGCCCGACACCAGGGATTAGGAACACTGAAGCTTTCTTT CASSPTPGIRNTEAFF
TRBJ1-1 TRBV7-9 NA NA TGTGCCAGCAGCTTAGGGGGGACTGAAGTTTTCTTT CASSLGGTEVFF
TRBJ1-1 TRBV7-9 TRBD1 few TGTGCCAGCAGCTCTGCGACAGGGACTGAAGCTTTCTTT CASSSATGTEAFF
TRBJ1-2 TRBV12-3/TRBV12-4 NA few TGTGCCAGCAGTTTTGGTGCTAACTATGGCTACACCTTC CASSFGANYGYTF
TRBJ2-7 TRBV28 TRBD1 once TGTGCCAGCAGTCACAGGCTGGACAGGGGTGGGTACGAGCAGTACTTC CASSHRLDRGGYEQYF
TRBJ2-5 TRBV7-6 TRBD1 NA TGTGCCAGCAGCTGGACTGGACAGGGGCCGGGAGAGACCCAGTACTTC CASSWTGQGPGETQYF
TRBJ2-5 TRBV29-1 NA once TGCTCCCACCCACCGGAAATCCAAGAGACCCAGTACTTC CSHPPEIQETQYF
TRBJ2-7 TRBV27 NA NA TGTGCCAGCAGTTCCCTGGGTGTTAGGGGCGAGCAGTACTTC CASSSLGVRGEQYF
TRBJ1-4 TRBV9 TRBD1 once TGTGCCAGCAGCGAAGGGGGCCGAGAAAAACTGTTTTTT CASSEGGREKLFF
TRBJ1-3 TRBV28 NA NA TGTGCCAGCAGTTTGCCCGGGTCAGGAAACACCATATATTTT CASSLPGSGNTIYF
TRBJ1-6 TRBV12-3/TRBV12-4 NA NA TGTGCCAGCAGCCCTAGACAGACCAACCTCTCACCCCTCCACTTT CASSPRQTNLSPLHF
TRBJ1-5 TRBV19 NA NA TGTGCCAGTAGTATTTCAGTCGATCAGCCCCAGCATTTT CASSISVDQPQHF
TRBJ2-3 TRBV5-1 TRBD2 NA TGCGCCAGCAGCCCCCGGACTAGCGGGGCTAGCACAGATACGCAGTATTTT CASSPRTSGASTDTQYF
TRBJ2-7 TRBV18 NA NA TGTGCCAGCTCACCAGCAACCTACGAGCAGTACTTC CASSPATYEQYF
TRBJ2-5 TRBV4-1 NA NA TGCGCCAGCAGCCAAGATTCTGACATCGAGGGGGGGGAGACCCAGTACTTC CASSQDSDIEGGETQYF
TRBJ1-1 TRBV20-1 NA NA TGCAGTGCTAGGTCATCAGCGGCTTTCTTT CSARSSAAFF
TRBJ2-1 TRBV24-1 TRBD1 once TGTGCCACCAGTGATCGAAAACAGGGGTTTCCCTACAATGAGCAGTTCTTC CATSDRKQGFPYNEQFF
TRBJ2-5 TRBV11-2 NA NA TGTGCCAGCAGCTTATTGCGCCAAGAGACCCAGTACTTC CASSLLRQETQYF
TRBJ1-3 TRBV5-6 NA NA TGTGCCAGCAGCATCGGGACTTTCTCTGGAAACACCATATATTTT CASSIGTFSGNTIYF
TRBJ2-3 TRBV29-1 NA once TGCAGCGTCGCCCCGGATACGCAGTATTTT CSVAPDTQYF
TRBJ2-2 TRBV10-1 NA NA NA CASSSSVNGAGELFF
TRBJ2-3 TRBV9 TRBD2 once TGTGCCAGCAGCCCAGGGACTAGCGGGGGAGTAGATACGCAGTATTTT CASSPGTSGGVDTQYF
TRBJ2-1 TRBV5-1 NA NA TGCGCCAGCAGCTTCTTAGGTGAGCAGTTCTTC CASSFLGEQFF
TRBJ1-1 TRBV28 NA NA TGTGCCAGCAGTAGCTTGGGGGCCCGGGGGGCTTTCTTT CASSSLGARGAFF
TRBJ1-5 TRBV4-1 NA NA TGCGCCAGCAGCCAACGAGGGGTAGGGCAGCCCCAGCATTTT CASSQRGVGQPQHF
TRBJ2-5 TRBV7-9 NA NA TGTGCCAGCAGCTTTGAAGGGCAAGAGACCCAGTACTTC CASSFEGQETQYF
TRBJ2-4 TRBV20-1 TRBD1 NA TGCAGTGCACCGTCCCGGGACAGGGGCCCCGGGGCCATTCAGTACTTC CSAPSRDRGPGAIQYF